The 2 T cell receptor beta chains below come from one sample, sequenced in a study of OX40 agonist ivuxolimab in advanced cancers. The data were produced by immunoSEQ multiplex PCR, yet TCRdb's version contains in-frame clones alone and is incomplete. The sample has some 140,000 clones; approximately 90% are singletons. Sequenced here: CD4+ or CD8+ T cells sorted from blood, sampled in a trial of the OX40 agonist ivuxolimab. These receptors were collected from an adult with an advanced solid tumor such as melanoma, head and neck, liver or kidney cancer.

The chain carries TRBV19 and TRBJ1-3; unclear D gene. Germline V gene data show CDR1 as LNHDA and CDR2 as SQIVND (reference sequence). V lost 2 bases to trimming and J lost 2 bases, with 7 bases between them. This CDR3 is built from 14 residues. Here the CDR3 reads CASSIRPTGNTIYF. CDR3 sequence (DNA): TGTGCCAGTAGTATACGCCCCACTGGAAACACCATATATTTT.

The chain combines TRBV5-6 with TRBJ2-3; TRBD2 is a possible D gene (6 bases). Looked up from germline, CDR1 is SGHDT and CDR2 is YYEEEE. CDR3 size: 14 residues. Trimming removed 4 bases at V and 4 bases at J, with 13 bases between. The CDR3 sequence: CASSISSGADTQYF. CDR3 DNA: TGTGCCAGCAGCATTAGTAGCGGAGCAGATACGCAGTATTTT.